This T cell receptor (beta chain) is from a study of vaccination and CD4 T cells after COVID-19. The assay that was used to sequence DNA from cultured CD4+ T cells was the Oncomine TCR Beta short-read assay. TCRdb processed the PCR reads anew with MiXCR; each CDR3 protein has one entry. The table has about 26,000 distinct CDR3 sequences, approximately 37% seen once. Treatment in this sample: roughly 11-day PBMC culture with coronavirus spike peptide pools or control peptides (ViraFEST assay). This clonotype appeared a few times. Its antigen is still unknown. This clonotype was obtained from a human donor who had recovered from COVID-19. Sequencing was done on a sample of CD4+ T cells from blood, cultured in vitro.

The CDR3 reads CASSLGQNTGELFF. CDR3 DNA: TGTGCCAGCAGCTTGGGACAGAACACCGGGGAGCTGTTTTTT. J is TRBJ2-2 and V is TRBV7-9, with a tentative D call TRBD1 (6 bases). The V gene lost 3 bases and the J gene lost 1 base, with 6 bases spanning the gap. The length of the CDR3 is 14 residues. The germline V gene has CDR1 SEHNR and CDR2 FQNEAQ (reference sequence).